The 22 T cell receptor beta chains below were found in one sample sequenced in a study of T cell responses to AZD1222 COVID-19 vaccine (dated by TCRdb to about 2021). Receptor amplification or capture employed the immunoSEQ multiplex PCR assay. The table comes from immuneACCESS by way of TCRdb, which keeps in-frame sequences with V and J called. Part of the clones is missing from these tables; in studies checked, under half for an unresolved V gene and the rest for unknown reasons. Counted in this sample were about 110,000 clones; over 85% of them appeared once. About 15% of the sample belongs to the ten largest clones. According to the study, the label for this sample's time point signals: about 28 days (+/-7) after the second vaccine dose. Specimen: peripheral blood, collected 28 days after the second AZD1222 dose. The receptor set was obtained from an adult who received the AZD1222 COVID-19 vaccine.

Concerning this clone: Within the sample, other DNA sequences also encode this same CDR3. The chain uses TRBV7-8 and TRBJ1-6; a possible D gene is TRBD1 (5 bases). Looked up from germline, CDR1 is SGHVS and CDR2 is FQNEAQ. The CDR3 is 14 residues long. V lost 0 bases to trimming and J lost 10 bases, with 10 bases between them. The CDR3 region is CASSLAQGGSPLHF. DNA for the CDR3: TGTGCCAGCAGCTTAGCTCAGGGTGGATCACCCCTCCACTTT.

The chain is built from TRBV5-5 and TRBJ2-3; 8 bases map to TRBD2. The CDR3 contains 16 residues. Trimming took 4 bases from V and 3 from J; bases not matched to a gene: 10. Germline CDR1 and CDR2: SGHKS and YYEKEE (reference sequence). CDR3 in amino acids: CASSPARGLVTDTQYF. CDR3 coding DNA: TGTGCCAGCAGCCCGGCGAGGGGACTAGTTACAGATACGCAGTATTTT. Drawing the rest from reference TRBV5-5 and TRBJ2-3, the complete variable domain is DAGVTQSPTHLIKTRGQQVTLRCSPISGHKSVSWYQQVLGQGPQFIFQYYEKEERGRGNFPDRFSARQFPNYSSELNVNALLLGDSALYLCASSPARGLVTDTQYFGPGTRLTVL.

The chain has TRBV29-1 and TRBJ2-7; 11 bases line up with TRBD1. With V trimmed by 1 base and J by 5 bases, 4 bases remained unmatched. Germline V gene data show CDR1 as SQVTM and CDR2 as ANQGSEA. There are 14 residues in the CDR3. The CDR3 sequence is CSVEGGTGGHEQYF. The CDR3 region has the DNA TGCAGCGTTGAAGGGGGGACAGGGGGTCACGAGCAGTACTTC.

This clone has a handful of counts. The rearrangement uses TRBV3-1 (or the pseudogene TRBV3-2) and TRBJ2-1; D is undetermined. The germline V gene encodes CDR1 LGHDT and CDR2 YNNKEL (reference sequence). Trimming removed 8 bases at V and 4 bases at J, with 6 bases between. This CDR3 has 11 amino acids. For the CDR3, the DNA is TGTGCCAGCGGCGGATACAATGAGCAGTTCTTC. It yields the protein CASGGYNEQFF.

As DNA, the CDR3 is TGTGCCTGGAGTGGGGGACGCCGGAACACTGAAGCTTTCTTT. This encodes CAWSGGRRNTEAFF. V is TRBV30 and J is TRBJ1-1; the D gene is possibly TRBD1 (5 bases). The V and J ends lost 1 base and 1 base respectively, with 10 bases between them. Looked up from germline, CDR1 is GTSNPN and CDR2 is SVGIG (reference sequence). The CDR3 runs 14 residues.

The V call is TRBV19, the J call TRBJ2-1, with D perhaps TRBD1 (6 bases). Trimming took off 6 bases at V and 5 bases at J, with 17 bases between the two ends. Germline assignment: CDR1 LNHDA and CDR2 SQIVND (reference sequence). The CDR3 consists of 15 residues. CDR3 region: CASRTQGFVDNEQFF. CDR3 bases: TGTGCCAGTAGAACTCAGGGGTTTGTCGACAATGAGCAGTTCTTC.

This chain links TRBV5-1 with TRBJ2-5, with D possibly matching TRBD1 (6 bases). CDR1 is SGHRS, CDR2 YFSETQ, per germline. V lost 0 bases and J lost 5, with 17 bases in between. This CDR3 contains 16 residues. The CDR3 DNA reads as TGCGCCAGCAGCTTGGCCGGACAGCCAGTCGGGGAGACCCAGTACTTC. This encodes CASSLAGQPVGETQYF.

Written as DNA, the CDR3 is TGTGCCAGCAGGTCCGGACCGAACACCGGGGAGCTGTTTTTT. This sequence encodes CASRSGPNTGELFF. The gene calls are TRBV3-1 (or the pseudogene TRBV3-2) and TRBJ2-2; D is unresolved. The CDR3 totals 14 residues. Trimming took off 6 bases at V and 0 bases at J, with 8 bases between the two ends. Germline V gene data show CDR1 as LGHDT and CDR2 as YNNKEL (reference sequence).

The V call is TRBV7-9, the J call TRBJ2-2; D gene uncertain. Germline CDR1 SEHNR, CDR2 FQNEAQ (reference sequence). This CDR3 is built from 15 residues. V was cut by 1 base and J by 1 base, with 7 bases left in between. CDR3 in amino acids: CASSLVGRNTGELFF. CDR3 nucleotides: TGTGCCAGCAGCTTAGTAGGCAGGAACACCGGGGAGCTGTTTTTT. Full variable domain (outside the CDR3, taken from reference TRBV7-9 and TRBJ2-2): DTGVSQNPRHKITKRGQNVTFRCDPISEHNRLYWYRQTLGQGPEFLTYFQNEAQLEKSRLLSDRFSAERPKGSFSTLEIQRTEQGDSAMYLCASSLVGRNTGELFFGEGSRLTVL.

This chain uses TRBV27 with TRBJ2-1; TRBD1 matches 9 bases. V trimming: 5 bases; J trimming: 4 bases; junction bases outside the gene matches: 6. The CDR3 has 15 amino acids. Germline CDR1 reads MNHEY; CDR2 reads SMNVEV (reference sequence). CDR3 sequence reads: CASSVGTGSYNEQFF. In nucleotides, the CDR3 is TGTGCCAGCAGTGTCGGGACAGGGTCGTACAATGAGCAGTTCTTC.

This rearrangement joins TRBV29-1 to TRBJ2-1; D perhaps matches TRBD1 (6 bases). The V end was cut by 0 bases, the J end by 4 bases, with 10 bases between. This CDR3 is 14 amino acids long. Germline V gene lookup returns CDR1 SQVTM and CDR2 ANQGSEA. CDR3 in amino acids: CSVEDRDTYNEQFF. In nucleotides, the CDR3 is TGCAGCGTTGAAGATCGGGACACTTACAATGAGCAGTTCTTC.

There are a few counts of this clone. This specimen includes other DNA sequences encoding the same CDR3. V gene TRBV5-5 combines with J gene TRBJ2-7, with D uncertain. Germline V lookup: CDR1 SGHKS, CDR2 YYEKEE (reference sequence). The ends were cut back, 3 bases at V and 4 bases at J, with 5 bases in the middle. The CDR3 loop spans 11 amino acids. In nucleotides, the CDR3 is TGTGCCAGCAGCTCCAGATACGAGCAGTACTTC. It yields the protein CASSSRYEQYF.

This chain's CDR3 is CASSNVGAQAFF. CDR3 in DNA: TGTGCCAGCAGTAATGTGGGGGCGCAGGCTTTCTTT. The chain employs TRBV7-2 and TRBJ1-1; D is perhaps TRBD1 (6 bases). The germline V and J ends were trimmed by 6 bases and 11 bases, with 16 bases remaining between them. This CDR3 comprises 12 residues. In germline, CDR1 is SGHTA, CDR2 FQGNSA.

CDR3 DNA: TGTGCCAGTAGTATATTCGGCAGGGAAAATGGCTACACCTTC. As protein: CASSIFGRENGYTF. This chain joins TRBV19 and TRBJ1-2; tentatively, D is TRBD1 (5 bases). Germline CDR1 and CDR2: LNHDA and SQIVND (reference sequence). Trimming pared 2 bases from V and 6 bases from J, leaving 13 bases between. The CDR3 sequence is 14 residues long.

The CDR3 DNA sequence: TGTGCCAGCAGCTTGGTCCCGGGACAGGGGGGCGAAAAACTGTTTTTT. This gives the protein CASSLVPGQGGEKLFF. This chain joins TRBV5-6 and TRBJ1-4, with TRBD1 matching over 11 bases. This CDR3 has 16 residues. Germline CDR1 SGHDT, CDR2 YYEEEE. Germline trimming cut 0 bases from V and 8 bases from J; bases unmatched to any gene: 6.

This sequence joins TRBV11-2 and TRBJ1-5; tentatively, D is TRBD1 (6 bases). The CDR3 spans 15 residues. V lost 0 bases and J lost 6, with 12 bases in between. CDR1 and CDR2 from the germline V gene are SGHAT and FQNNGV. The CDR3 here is CASSLDWGGLQPQHF. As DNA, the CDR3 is TGTGCCAGCAGCTTAGATTGGGGGGGCCTTCAGCCCCAGCATTTT.

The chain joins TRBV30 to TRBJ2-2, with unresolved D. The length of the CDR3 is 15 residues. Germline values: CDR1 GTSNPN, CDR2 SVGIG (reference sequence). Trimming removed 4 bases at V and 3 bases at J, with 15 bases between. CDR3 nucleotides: TGTGCCTGGAACCCTGATCCTTTGGACACCGGGGAGCTGTTTTTT. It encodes CAWNPDPLDTGELFF.

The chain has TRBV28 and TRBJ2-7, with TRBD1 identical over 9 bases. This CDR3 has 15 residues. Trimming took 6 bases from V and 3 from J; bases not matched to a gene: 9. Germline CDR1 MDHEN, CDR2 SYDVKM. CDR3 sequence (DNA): TGTGCCAGCAGCTCAACCGGGACAGGGAACTACGAGCAGTACTTC. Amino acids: CASSSTGTGNYEQYF. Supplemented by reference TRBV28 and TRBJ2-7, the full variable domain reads DVKVTQSSRYLVKRTGEKVFLECVQDMDHENMFWYRQDPGLGLRLIYFSYDVKMKEKGDIPEGYSVSREKKERFSLILESASTNQTSMYLCASSSTGTGNYEQYFGPGTRLTVT.

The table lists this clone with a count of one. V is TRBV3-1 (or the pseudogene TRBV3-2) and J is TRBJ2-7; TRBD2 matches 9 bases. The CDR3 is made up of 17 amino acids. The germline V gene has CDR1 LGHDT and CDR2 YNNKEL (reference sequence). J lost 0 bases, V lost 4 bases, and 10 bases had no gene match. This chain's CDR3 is CASSLVRGRGSSYEQYF. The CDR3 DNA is TGTGCCAGCAGCCTCGTGCGCGGGAGGGGGAGCTCCTACGAGCAGTACTTC.

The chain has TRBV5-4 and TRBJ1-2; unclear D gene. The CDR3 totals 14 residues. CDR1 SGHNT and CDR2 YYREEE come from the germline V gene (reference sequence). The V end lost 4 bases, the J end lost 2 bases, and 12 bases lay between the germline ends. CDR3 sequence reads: CASSGSLFNYGYTF. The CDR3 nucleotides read TGTGCCAGCAGCGGGAGTCTATTCAACTATGGCTACACCTTC.

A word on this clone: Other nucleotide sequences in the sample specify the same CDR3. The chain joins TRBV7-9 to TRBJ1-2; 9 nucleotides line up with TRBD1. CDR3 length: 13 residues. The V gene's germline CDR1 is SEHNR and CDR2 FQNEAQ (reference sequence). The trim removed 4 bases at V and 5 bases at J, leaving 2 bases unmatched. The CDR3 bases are TGTGCCAGCAGCTCGGGACAGGGATATGGCTACACCTTC. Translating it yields CASSSGQGYGYTF.

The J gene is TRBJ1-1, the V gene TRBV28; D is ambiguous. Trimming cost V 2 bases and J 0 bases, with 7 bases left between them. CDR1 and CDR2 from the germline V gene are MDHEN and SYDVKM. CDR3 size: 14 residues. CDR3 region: CASSLPDMNTEAFF. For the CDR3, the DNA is TGTGCCAGCAGTTTACCTGACATGAACACTGAAGCTTTCTTT.